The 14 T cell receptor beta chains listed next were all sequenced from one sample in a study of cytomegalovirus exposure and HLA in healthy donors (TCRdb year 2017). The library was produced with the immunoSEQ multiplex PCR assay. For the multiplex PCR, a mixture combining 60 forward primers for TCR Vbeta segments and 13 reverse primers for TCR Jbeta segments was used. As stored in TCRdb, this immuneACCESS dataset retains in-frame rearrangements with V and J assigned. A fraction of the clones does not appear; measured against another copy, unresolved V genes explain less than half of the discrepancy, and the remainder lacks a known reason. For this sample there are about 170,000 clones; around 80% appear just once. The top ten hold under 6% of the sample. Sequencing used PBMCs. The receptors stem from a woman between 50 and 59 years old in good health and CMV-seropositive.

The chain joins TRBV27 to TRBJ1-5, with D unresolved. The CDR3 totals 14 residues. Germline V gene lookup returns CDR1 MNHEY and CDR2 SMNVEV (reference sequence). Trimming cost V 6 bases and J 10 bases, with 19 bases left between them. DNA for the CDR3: TGTGCCAGCAGGTCTGGCGGGGTGGTTAATCCCCAGCATTTT. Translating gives CASRSGGVVNPQHF.

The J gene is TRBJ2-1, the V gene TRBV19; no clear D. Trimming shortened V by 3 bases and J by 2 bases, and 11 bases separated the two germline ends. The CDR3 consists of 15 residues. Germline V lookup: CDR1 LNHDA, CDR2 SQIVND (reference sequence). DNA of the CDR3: TGTGCCAGTAGTATTGCGCAGCGAGCCTACAATGAGCAGTTCTTC. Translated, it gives CASSIAQRAYNEQFF.

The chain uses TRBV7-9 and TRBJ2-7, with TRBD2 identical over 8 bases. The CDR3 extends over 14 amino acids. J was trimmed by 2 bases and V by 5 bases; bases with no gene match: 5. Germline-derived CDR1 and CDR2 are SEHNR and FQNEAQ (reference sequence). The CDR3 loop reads CASSRLALTYEQYF. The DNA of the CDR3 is TGTGCCAGCAGCCGACTAGCGCTTACCTACGAGCAGTACTTC.

CDR3 DNA: TGCGCCAGCAGCTTCCGCAGGGGTAACACTGAAGCTTTCTTT. It translates to CASSFRRGNTEAFF. The chain has TRBV5-1 and TRBJ1-1; TRBD1 might be the D (6 bases). The CDR3 covers 14 residues. V was cut by 2 bases and J by 2 bases, with 10 bases left in between. Germline lookup yields CDR1 SGHRS and CDR2 YFSETQ.

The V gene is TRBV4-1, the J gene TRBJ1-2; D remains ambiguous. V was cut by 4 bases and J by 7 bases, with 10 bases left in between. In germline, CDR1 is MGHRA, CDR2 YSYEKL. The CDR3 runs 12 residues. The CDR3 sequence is CASSPRLGGYTF. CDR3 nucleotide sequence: TGCGCCAGCAGCCCTAGGCTGGGTGGCTACACCTTC.

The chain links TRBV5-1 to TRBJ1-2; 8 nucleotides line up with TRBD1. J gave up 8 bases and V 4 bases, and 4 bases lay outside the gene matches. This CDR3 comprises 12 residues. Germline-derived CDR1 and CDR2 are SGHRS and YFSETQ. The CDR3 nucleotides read TGCGCCAGCAGCGACCAGGGGGCGGGCTACACCTTC. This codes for CASSDQGAGYTF.

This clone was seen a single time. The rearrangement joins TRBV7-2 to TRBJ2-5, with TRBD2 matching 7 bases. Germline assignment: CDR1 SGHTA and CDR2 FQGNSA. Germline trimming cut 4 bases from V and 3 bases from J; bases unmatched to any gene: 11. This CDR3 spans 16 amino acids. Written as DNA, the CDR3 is TGTGCCAGCAGCTCCCCACCGGGACTACCAAAAGAGACCCAGTACTTC. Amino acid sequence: CASSSPPGLPKETQYF.

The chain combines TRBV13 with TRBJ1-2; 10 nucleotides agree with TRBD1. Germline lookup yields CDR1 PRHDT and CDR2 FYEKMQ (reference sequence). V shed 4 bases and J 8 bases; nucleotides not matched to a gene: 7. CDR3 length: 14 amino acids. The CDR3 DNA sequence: TGTGCCAGCAGCTGGGGGACAGGGGTAGACGGCTACACCTTC. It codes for CASSWGTGVDGYTF.

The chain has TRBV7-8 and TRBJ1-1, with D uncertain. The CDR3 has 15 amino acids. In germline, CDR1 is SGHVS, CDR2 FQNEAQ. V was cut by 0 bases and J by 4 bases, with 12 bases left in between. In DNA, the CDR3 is TGTGCCAGCAGCTTAGCCGGGTTAAGGAGCACTGAAGCTTTCTTT. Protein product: CASSLAGLRSTEAFF.

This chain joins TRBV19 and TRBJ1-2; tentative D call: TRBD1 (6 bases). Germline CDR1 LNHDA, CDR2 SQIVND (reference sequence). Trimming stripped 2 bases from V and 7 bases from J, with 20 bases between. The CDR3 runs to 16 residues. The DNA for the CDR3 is TGTGCCAGTAGTATAACTTATTCAGGGGCTATCGGTGGCTACACCTTC. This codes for CASSITYSGAIGGYTF. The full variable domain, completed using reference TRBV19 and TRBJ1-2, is DGGITQSPKYLFRKEGQNVTLSCEQNLNHDAMYWYRQDPGQGLRLIYYSQIVNDFQKGDIAEGYSVSREKKESFPLTVTSAQKNPTAFYLCASSITYSGAIGGYTFGSGTRLTVV.

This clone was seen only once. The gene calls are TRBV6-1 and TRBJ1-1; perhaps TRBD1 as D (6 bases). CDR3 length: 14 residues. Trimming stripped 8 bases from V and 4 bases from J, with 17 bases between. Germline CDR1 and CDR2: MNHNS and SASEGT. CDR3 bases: TGTGCCAGCCAACTGGAGCAGGGGACCACTGAAGCTTTCTTT. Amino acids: CASQLEQGTTEAFF.

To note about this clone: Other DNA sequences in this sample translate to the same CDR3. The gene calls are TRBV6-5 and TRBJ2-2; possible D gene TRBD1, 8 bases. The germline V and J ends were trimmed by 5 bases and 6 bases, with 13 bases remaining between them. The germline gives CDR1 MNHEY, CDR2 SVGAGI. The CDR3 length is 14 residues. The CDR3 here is CASSRQGRAGELFF. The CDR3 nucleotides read TGTGCCAGCAGTCGACAGGGGAGGGCCGGGGAGCTGTTTTTT.

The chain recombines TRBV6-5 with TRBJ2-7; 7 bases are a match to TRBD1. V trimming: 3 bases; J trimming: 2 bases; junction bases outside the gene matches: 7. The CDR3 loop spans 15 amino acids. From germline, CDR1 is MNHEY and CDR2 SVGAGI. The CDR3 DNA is TGTGCCAGCAGTTATTCGGGACAGCCGGCCTACGAGCAGTACTTC. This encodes CASSYSGQPAYEQYF.

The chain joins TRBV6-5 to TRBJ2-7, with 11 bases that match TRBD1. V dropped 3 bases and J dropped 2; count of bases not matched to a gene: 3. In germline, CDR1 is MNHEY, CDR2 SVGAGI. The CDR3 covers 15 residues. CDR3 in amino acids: CASSYGTGGPYEQYF. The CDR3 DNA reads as TGTGCCAGCAGTTATGGGACAGGGGGACCCTACGAGCAGTACTTC.